This entry lists 17 T cell receptor beta chains sequenced from one sample in a study of shared clonotypes between healthy human individuals. The method was immunoSEQ multiplex PCR; TCRdb's version includes in-frame clones alone and lacks a portion of them. The sample lists about 820,000 clones; about 91% were seen once. Naive CD8 isolation took CD45RO-negative cells positively selected for CCR7 and excluded terminally differentiated effector memory CD45RA+ cells. Source material: naive CD8+ T cells sorted from blood. The receptors were gathered from a young man in good health.

The chain joins TRBV7-9 to TRBJ2-7, with 10 positions matching TRBD2. This CDR3 is 18 amino acids long. Germline V gives CDR1 SEHNR, CDR2 FQNEAQ (reference sequence). After removal of 5 bases from V and 4 bases from J, the junction contained 17 bases not matched to a gene. The CDR3 nucleotides read TGTGCCAGCAGCACCCCTCCCCAAACTAGCGGGACCGGATACGAGCAGTACTTC. It specifies CASSTPPQTSGTGYEQYF.

V usage is TRBV7-8 and J usage is TRBJ2-3; possibly TRBD2 for D (5 bases). Germline V lookup: CDR1 SGHVS, CDR2 FQNEAQ. V dropped 4 bases and J dropped 14 bases, with 7 bases sitting between them. The CDR3 is 9 amino acids. As DNA, the CDR3 is TGTGCCAGCAGCTGCGGGTTGTATTTT. Translation: CASSCGLYF.

V usage is TRBV7-3 and J usage is TRBJ1-3, with D uncertain. Trimming removed 2 bases at V and 0 bases at J, with 8 bases between. CDR1 and CDR2 from the germline V gene are SGHTA and FQGTGA. This CDR3 is built from 15 residues. In nucleotides, the CDR3 is TGTGCCAGCAGCTTAGGGATCGACTCTGGAAACACCATATATTTT. Translating it yields CASSLGIDSGNTIYF. The full variable domain, rest sourced from reference TRBV7-3 and TRBJ1-3, is GAGVSQTPSNKVTEKGKYVELRCDPISGHTALYWYRQSLGQGPEFLIYFQGTGAADDSGLPNDRFFAVRPEGSVSTLKIQRTERGDSAVYLCASSLGIDSGNTIYFGEGSWLTVV.

This chain links TRBV5-1 with TRBJ2-1, with TRBD2 identical over 7 bases. V dropped 0 bases and J dropped 10; count of bases not matched to a gene: 10. CDR3 length: 15 residues. Germline V gives CDR1 SGHRS, CDR2 YFSETQ. CDR3 in DNA: TGCGCCAGCAGCTTGGGACTAGCTCCTGATTTAGAGCAGTTCTTC. This codes for CASSLGLAPDLEQFF.

This clone came up a few times. V gene TRBV27 combines with J gene TRBJ1-4; D gene unclear. The V and J ends lost 3 bases and 10 bases respectively, with 6 bases between them. In germline, CDR1 is MNHEY, CDR2 SMNVEV (reference sequence). The CDR3 has 11 residues. DNA of the CDR3: TGTGCCAGCAGTTTTGGCGGAAAACTGTTTTTT. Encoded protein: CASSFGGKLFF.

Here the CDR3 reads CASSLAVGWGSEQYF. CDR3 coding DNA: TGTGCCAGCAGCTTAGCAGTGGGATGGGGGTCTGAGCAGTACTTC. The chain carries TRBV7-2 and TRBJ2-7; TRBD1 or TRBD2 may be the D gene (5 bases each). The CDR3 runs to 15 residues. Germline V gene lookup returns CDR1 SGHTA and CDR2 FQGNSA. V lost 0 bases and J lost 7, with 16 bases in between.

This chain uses TRBV5-6 with TRBJ2-7; 8 bases agree with TRBD2. This CDR3 has 17 amino acids. J lost 2 bases, V lost 2 bases, and 12 bases had no gene match. The V gene's germline CDR1 is SGHDT and CDR2 YYEEEE. As DNA, the CDR3 is TGTGCCAGCAGCTTCAGGGGCGGGATAGCGGGGCCCTACGAGCAGTACTTC. This codes for CASSFRGGIAGPYEQYF.

The V and J genes are TRBV13 and TRBJ2-3, with TRBD2 matching 8 bases. This CDR3 has 16 amino acids. Germline assignment: CDR1 PRHDT and CDR2 FYEKMQ (reference sequence). Germline trimming cut 4 bases from V and 2 bases from J; bases unmatched to any gene: 8. CDR3 coding DNA: TGTGCCAGCAGCTCCCGGACTAGCTTGGACACAGATACGCAGTATTTT. It codes for CASSSRTSLDTDTQYF.

The chain employs TRBV7-9 and TRBJ1-1; D is possibly TRBD1 (5 bases). V was shortened by 5 bases and J by 1 base, with 14 bases between the two germline ends. The CDR3 spans 15 residues. CDR1 and CDR2 (germline): SEHNR, FQNEAQ (reference sequence). The CDR3 DNA is TGTGCCAGCAGCCCCCCGGGGCTCGGGAACACTGAAGCTTTCTTT. Translated, it gives CASSPPGLGNTEAFF.

This rearrangement joins TRBV27 to TRBJ2-3; D gene uncertain. Germline-derived CDR1 and CDR2 are MNHEY and SMNVEV (reference sequence). The CDR3 extends over 13 amino acids. V lost 0 bases to trimming and J lost 4 bases, with 5 bases between them. This CDR3 reads CASSLSKADTQYF. CDR3 DNA sequence: TGTGCCAGCAGTTTATCGAAGGCAGATACGCAGTATTTT.

Of note for this clone: The same CDR3 can be traced to other DNA sequences in this sample. This sequence joins TRBV7-9 and TRBJ1-1; a weak D match, TRBD1 (5 bases). CDR3 length equals 13 residues. Germline lookup yields CDR1 SEHNR and CDR2 FQNEAQ (reference sequence). Trimming took 5 bases from V and 1 from J, leaving 8 bases between them. For the CDR3, the DNA is TGTGCCAGCAGCGCTCAGGGGAACACTGAAGCTTTCTTT. Amino acid sequence: CASSAQGNTEAFF. The full variable domain, completed using reference TRBV7-9 and TRBJ1-1, is DTGVSQNPRHKITKRGQNVTFRCDPISEHNRLYWYRQTLGQGPEFLTYFQNEAQLEKSRLLSDRFSAERPKGSFSTLEIQRTEQGDSAMYLCASSAQGNTEAFFGQGTRLTVV.

The chain uses TRBV7-9 and TRBJ2-7, with 10 bases aligning to TRBD2. The CDR3 totals 13 residues. Germline values: CDR1 SEHNR, CDR2 FQNEAQ (reference sequence). The V gene end was trimmed by 10 bases and the J gene end by 4 bases; junction bases not matched to a gene: 7. CDR3 in amino acids: CATTSGNFYEQYF. CDR3 bases: TGTGCCACAACTAGCGGGAATTTTTACGAGCAGTACTTC.

This chain links TRBV29-1 with TRBJ1-1; no firm D call. CDR1 SQVTM and CDR2 ANQGSEA come from the germline V gene. The CDR3 is 12 residues long. Trimming shortened V by 4 bases and J by 1 base, and 7 bases separated the two germline ends. The DNA of the CDR3 is TGCAGCGTTGGTGTCCGGAACACTGAAGCTTTCTTT. Translated: CSVGVRNTEAFF.

The chain combines TRBV13 with TRBJ2-3; no firm D call. V gave up 5 bases and J gave up 9 bases, with 15 bases separating them. Germline CDR1 and CDR2: PRHDT and FYEKMQ (reference sequence). CDR3 length equals 13 residues. The CDR3 protein is CASSGPPTRTQYF. The CDR3 nucleotides read TGTGCCAGCAGCGGGCCCCCAACCCGAACGCAGTATTTT.

This clone was seen only once. The J gene is TRBJ1-1, the V gene TRBV27; possibly TRBD1 for D (5 bases). Germline V CDR1 and CDR2: MNHEY, SMNVEV (reference sequence). The CDR3 has 14 residues. Trimming removed 0 bases from V and 5 bases from J, with 10 bases in between. The CDR3 is CASSLSRGVTEAFF. CDR3 sequence (DNA): TGTGCCAGCAGTTTATCGAGAGGGGTGACTGAAGCTTTCTTT.

The genes are TRBV13 and TRBJ2-7, with a tentative D call TRBD2 (5 bases). The CDR3 has 15 amino acids. Germline V lookup: CDR1 PRHDT, CDR2 FYEKMQ (reference sequence). Trimming cost V 5 bases and J 1 base, with 15 bases left between them. CDR3 DNA: TGTGCCAGCAGCCCCCCCCTTAGCGTATCCTACGAGCAGTACTTC. Amino acids: CASSPPLSVSYEQYF.

V gene TRBV18 combines with J gene TRBJ2-7; TRBD2 agrees at 8 bases. This CDR3 comprises 17 residues. CDR1 KGHSH and CDR2 LQKENI come from the germline V gene. J gave up 2 bases and V 3 bases, and 12 bases lay outside the gene matches. Written as DNA, the CDR3 is TGTGCCAGCTCACCCACGCCGGGGGGGTACCAGGCCTACGAGCAGTACTTC. The encoded protein is CASSPTPGGYQAYEQYF.